This passage covers 22 T cell receptor beta chains from one sample sequenced in a study of graft-versus-host responses after intestinal transplantation. No cognate antigen is known for these TCRs. Assay: immunoSEQ multiplex PCR; the TCRdb copy retains only in-frame clones and omits some. The sample includes tens of thousands of clones, 89% of them seen just once. The input for sequencing was unstimulated CD8+ T cells sorted from spleen or lymph node cells, taken before intestinal transplant. Receptors were obtained from a human donor who received an intestinal transplant.

This clone was seen a single time. This chain links TRBV10-2 with TRBJ1-1; possible D gene TRBD1, 5 bases. The CDR3 is 13 residues long. The V end lost 4 bases, the J end lost 0 bases, and 6 bases lay between the germline ends. Germline CDR1 WSHSY, CDR2 SAAADI. The CDR3: CASSAGMNTEAFF. CDR3 in DNA: TGCGCCAGCAGTGCAGGGATGAACACTGAAGCTTTCTTT.

The chain is built from TRBV29-1 and TRBJ2-1; 13 bases are shared with TRBD2. J gave up 9 bases and V 7 bases, and 3 bases lay outside the gene matches. Per germline, CDR1 SQVTM and CDR2 ANQGSEA. The CDR3 contains 12 residues. The CDR3 spells CSGGLAGREQFF. The CDR3 nucleotides are TGCAGCGGGGGACTAGCGGGACGTGAGCAGTTCTTC.

The chain employs TRBV15 and TRBJ2-7; 14 nucleotides align to TRBD2. Trimming cost V 3 bases and J 8 bases; bases outside gene matches: 6. The germline V gene has CDR1 LNHNV and CDR2 YYDKDF (reference sequence). The length of the CDR3 is 15 residues. CDR3 loop: CATSSSGLAGVKQYF. In nucleotides, the CDR3 is TGTGCCACCAGCAGCTCGGGACTAGCGGGAGTAAAGCAGTACTTC.

In DNA, the CDR3 is TGTGCCAGCAGCTTGGGACTAGCGGGGGCTCGCTCCTACAATGAGCAGTTCTTC. It codes for CASSLGLAGARSYNEQFF. The chain carries TRBV5-8 and TRBJ2-1, with TRBD2 identical over 12 bases. Germline CDR1 reads SGHTS; CDR2 reads YDEGEE. With 0 bases clipped from V and 0 bases from J, the junction kept 4 bases outside the gene matches. This CDR3 is built from 18 residues. Using reference TRBV5-8 and TRBJ2-1 for the parts outside the CDR3, the full variable domain is EAGVTQSPTHLIKTRGQQATLRCSPISGHTSVYWYQQALGLGLQFLLWYDEGEERNRGNFPPRFSGRQFPNYSSELNVNALELEDSALYLCASSLGLAGARSYNEQFFGPGTRLTVL.

The rearrangement links TRBV12-5 to TRBJ1-1, with 7 bases that match TRBD1. The ends lost 1 base at V and 1 base at J; junction bases unmatched: 9. Germline CDR1 is LGHNT and CDR2 is FRNRAP. This CDR3 has 17 residues. The DNA for the CDR3 is TGTGCTAGTGGTTTGGCCCGACAGGGAAGCGAGAACACTGAAGCTTTCTTT. Amino acids: CASGLARQGSENTEAFF. Full variable domain (outside the CDR3, taken from reference TRBV12-5 and TRBJ1-1): DARVTQTPRHKVTEMGQEVTMRCQPILGHNTVFWYRQTMMQGLELLAYFRNRAPLDDSGMPKDRFSAEMPDATLATLKIQPSEPRDSAVYFCASGLARQGSENTEAFFGQGTRLTVV.

The rearrangement uses TRBV18 and TRBJ1-1; no definite D call. The V and J ends lost 3 bases and 6 bases respectively, with 11 bases between them. In germline, CDR1 is KGHSH, CDR2 LQKENI. CDR3 length equals 13 residues. The chain's CDR3 is CASSPWAVAEAFF. The CDR3 DNA follows: TGTGCCAGCTCACCCTGGGCTGTGGCTGAAGCTTTCTTT.

The chain employs TRBV27 and TRBJ2-2, with 9 nucleotides matching TRBD1. The CDR3 contains 16 residues. Germline loops: CDR1 MNHEY, CDR2 SMNVEV (reference sequence). The trim removed 4 bases at V and 6 bases at J, leaving 9 bases unmatched. The CDR3 DNA sequence: TGTGCCAGCAGTTCTACAGGGGGCGGAGACCCCGGGGAGCTGTTTTTT. Its protein is CASSSTGGGDPGELFF.

The chain employs TRBV28 and TRBJ1-5, with 7 bases identical to TRBD1. The V gene's germline CDR1 is MDHEN and CDR2 SYDVKM. The length of the CDR3 is 21 residues. The junction had 19 bases not matched to a gene; V was cut back by 2 bases and J by 0 bases. The CDR3, as DNA: TGTGCCAGCAGTTTAAGAGGGATGGGTAGTATTAAGGGGGCTAGCAATCAGCCCCAGCATTTT. Encoded protein: CASSLRGMGSIKGASNQPQHF.

The V call is TRBV11-2, the J call TRBJ2-7, with D possibly matching TRBD2 (5 bases). With 6 bases removed from V and 3 bases from J, the gap between germline ends came to 15 bases. This CDR3 region has 14 residues. Germline CDR1 is SGHAT and CDR2 is FQNNGV. CDR3 DNA sequence: TGTGCCAGCAGTCCTCATGGACTCAGCTACGAGCAGTACTTC. Protein sequence: CASSPHGLSYEQYF.

This sequence joins TRBV7-9 and TRBJ2-7, with 7 bases lining up with TRBD2. CDR1 SEHNR and CDR2 FQNEAQ come from the germline V gene (reference sequence). With V trimmed by 4 bases and J by 1 base, 7 bases remained unmatched. The CDR3 is 15 residues long. CDR3: CASSSPRRESYEQYF. The CDR3 DNA follows: TGTGCCAGCAGCTCGCCACGGCGGGAGTCCTACGAGCAGTACTTC.

There are a few counts of this clone. The CDR3 here is CASSPQDHSGNTIYF. The CDR3 DNA reads as TGTGCCAGCAGTCCGCAGGATCACTCTGGAAACACCATATATTTT. The V and J genes are TRBV6-5 and TRBJ1-3, with no clear D. The V and J ends lost 5 bases and 0 bases respectively, with 11 bases between them. This CDR3 comprises 15 residues. Germline V CDR1 and CDR2: MNHEY, SVGAGI.

The chain has TRBV7-2 and TRBJ2-2; 7 bases agree with TRBD1. The V and J ends lost 4 bases and 1 base, in that order; junction bases with no gene match: 0. CDR1 and CDR2 (germline): SGHTA, FQGNSA. The CDR3 consists of 14 residues. In DNA, the CDR3 is TGTGCCAGCAGCTGGGACAGGAACACCGGGGAGCTGTTTTTT. It encodes CASSWDRNTGELFF.

The chain uses TRBV5-6 and TRBJ2-1; tentatively, D is TRBD2 (5 bases). CDR3 size: 17 residues. Germline assignment: CDR1 SGHDT and CDR2 YYEEEE. Trimming removed 6 bases from V and 5 bases from J, with 24 bases in between. For the CDR3, the DNA is TGTGCCAGCATCCCCTTTAAGGGAGATCAGCCAGACAATGAGCAGTTCTTC. It yields the protein CASIPFKGDQPDNEQFF.

The V call is TRBV2, the J call TRBJ2-5; D might be TRBD1 (5 bases). The J call may be wrong; the DNA end is better matched by TRBJ2-7. CDR1 and CDR2 from the germline V gene are SNHLY and FYNNEI. The CDR3 runs 14 residues. The chain's CDR3 is CASSDDSVSYEQYF. CDR3 DNA sequence: TGTGCCAGCAGTGACGACAGCGTCTCCTACGAGCAGTACTTC.

The chain carries TRBV13 and TRBJ2-1, with 8 bases aligning to TRBD2. Germline V gene sequence: CDR1 PRHDT, CDR2 FYEKMQ (reference sequence). This CDR3 comprises 17 residues. The V and J ends lost 1 base and 4 bases, in that order; junction bases with no gene match: 9. The CDR3 DNA sequence: TGTGCCAGCAGCTTAGTTGGCGGGGGGCCAGGGTACAATGAGCAGTTCTTC. This gives the protein CASSLVGGGPGYNEQFF.

This clone showed up just a few times. The J gene is TRBJ1-3, the V gene TRBV6-7, with D perhaps TRBD1 (5 bases). TRBV6-7 is classed as an ORF, of uncertain function. The V and J ends lost 0 bases and 0 bases respectively, with 9 bases between them. CDR3 length: 16 residues. The CDR3 is CASSYSDISSGNTIYF. In DNA form, the CDR3 reads TGTGCCAGCAGTTACTCGGACATAAGCTCTGGAAACACCATATATTTT.

This chain joins TRBV19 and TRBJ2-7; 9 positions agree with TRBD1. V lost 7 bases to trimming and J lost 6 bases; unmatched junction nucleotides: 7. This CDR3 is built from 13 residues. Germline V gives CDR1 LNHDA, CDR2 SQIVND (reference sequence). CDR3 sequence (DNA): TGTGCCAGTACCACCGGGACAGGGAGCGAGCAGTACTTC. Residues: CASTTGTGSEQYF.

The V call is TRBV6-4, the J call TRBJ1-2, with D possibly TRBD1 on 6 matching bases. V shed 3 bases and J shed 4 bases, with 9 bases lying between them. Per germline, CDR1 MRHNA and CDR2 SNTAGT. The CDR3 length is 13 residues. As DNA, the CDR3 is TGTGCCAGCAGTGAATTAGGGGGCTATGGCTACACCTTC. Protein product: CASSELGGYGYTF.

This sequence joins TRBV7-6 and TRBJ2-5; weak D call: TRBD2 (6 bases). Trimming took 6 bases from V and 0 from J, leaving 14 bases between them. Germline CDR1 and CDR2: SGHVS and FNYEAQ. The CDR3 has 15 residues. The CDR3 region is CASRPGWGDQETQYF. The DNA for the CDR3 is TGTGCCAGCAGACCGGGCTGGGGGGACCAAGAGACCCAGTACTTC. Together with reference TRBV7-6 and TRBJ2-5, the CDR3 gives the full variable domain: GAGVSQSPRYKVTKRGQDVALRCDPISGHVSLYWYRQALGQGPEFLTYFNYEAQQDKSGLPNDRFSAERPEGSISTLTIQRTEQRDSAMYRCASRPGWGDQETQYFGPGTRLLVL.

This chain links TRBV6-4 with TRBJ2-5; TRBD1 agrees at 7 bases. Germline lookup yields CDR1 MRHNA and CDR2 SNTAGT. The CDR3 has 15 amino acids. Losses at the gene ends were 4 bases for V and 1 base for J; bases not matched to a gene: 6. The DNA for the CDR3 is TGTGCCAGCAGTGGGGGACAGCAGATCCAAGAGACCCAGTACTTC. It yields the protein CASSGGQQIQETQYF.

The chain carries TRBV11-2 and TRBJ2-7; the D is unclear. The CDR3 is 12 amino acids. Trimming took off 2 bases at V and 3 bases at J, with 5 bases between the two ends. Per the germline V gene, CDR1 is SGHAT and CDR2 is FQNNGV. The CDR3 loop reads CASSLSLYEQYF. The DNA for the CDR3 is TGTGCCAGCAGCTTATCCCTCTACGAGCAGTACTTC.

This chain uses TRBV4-1 with TRBJ1-5; D unclear. V lost 0 bases and J 7 bases, leaving 10 bases between the germline ends. CDR1 is MGHRA, CDR2 YSYEKL, per germline. The CDR3 has 14 amino acids. The CDR3 loop reads CASSQDTRGQPQHF. DNA of the CDR3: TGCGCCAGCAGCCAAGATACTCGGGGACAGCCCCAGCATTTT.